The following is a T cell receptor (beta chain) sequence with its context. No cognate antigen has been identified for it. No qualities accompany the bases; no much larger clone lies one base away. Using the deep immunoSEQ assay, multiplex PCR amplified TCR CDR3 regions from genomic DNA. For each cell subset, the extracted genomic DNA was distributed evenly across all wells of several immunoSEQ 96-well plates, and each plate served as one replicate. For unsorted PBMC, about 0.3 ug genomic DNA, equal to 30,000 or so T cell genomes, was loaded into each replicate PCR. Genomic DNA from unsorted PBMC was sequenced over ten immunoSEQ deep assay plates. The purified libraries were quantified using a Qubit 3.0 fluorometer, sized with a Bioanalyzer 2100, and then quantified again using the KAPA Library Quantification kit. Each immunoSEQ 96-well plate was sequenced on its own single-read 150-cycle Illumina NextSeq 550 flow cell. The authors processed their data as follows. Because the immunoSEQ output held only junctional sequences and lacked quality scores, the filtering could not match the filtering applied to full-length reads. Sequences were annotated with PyIR, a Python wrapper for IgBLAST v1.9, using IMGT germline references to assign V/J genes and CDR3. Any read was removed if the V/J assignment was weak (E-value above 1e-6), the CDR3 was missing, or the read contained stop codons, out-of-frame junctions, or ambiguous translated residues. V3J clonotypes were defined as sequences sharing the same inferred V gene, J gene, and CDR3 amino acid sequence. Percentage overlap between repertoires was calculated by dividing the number of shared unique clonotypes by the size of the smaller repertoire. Richness of each repertoire was evaluated using RTK rarefaction, the Chao1 estimator, and Recon v2.1 estimates of unobserved clonotypes. TCRdb took this table from immuneACCESS and kept in-frame rearrangements with V and J called. Such tables lack part of the clones; where checked against another copy, unresolved V genes explain under half of the gap, and the rest is unexplained. The V and J calls and clone size come from that table; D and trimming were worked out from the DNA. This sample is represented by 450,000 to 500,000 clones; around 80% of them were singletons. The ten largest clones take up less than 15% of the sample.

The data are from a study of shared clonotypes between healthy human individuals (dated by TCRdb to about 2020). Concerning the study at large: The cohort comprised a couple of women and a few men aged 18 to 49 years. Libraries were prepared and TCR repertoires were sequenced by different laboratories using diverse techniques, in order to increase sequencing depth and limit assay-specific biases. Per donor, leukapheresis produced somewhere between about 0.8 and 9.5 billion PBMCs. To estimate repertoire size and how much clonotype sharing occurs between individuals, the study deeply sequenced the blood TCR repertoires of five or six healthy adults. Overall study results and their limits: Sampling was restricted to blood, and TCR repertoires in tissue are likely to differ from TCR repertoires in blood. The small number of donors limited the genetic and exposure-history diversity represented. Based on pairwise subsampling, the degree of clonotype sharing among donors was expected to be affected by sequencing depth.

Healthy HIV-negative adults with no recently reported acute infections or vaccinations were included as donors. Every donor was a Caucasian adult residing in Nashville, Tennessee, USA. For unsorted samples, about 90 million PBMCs were counted and genomic DNA was extracted with the QIAamp DNA Blood Mini kit. Blood was collected by leukapheresis, and PBMCs were isolated by Ficoll-Histopaque density gradient centrifugation and then cryopreserved in liquid nitrogen vapor phase. Looking up the germline V gene (reference sequence) yields CDR1 GTSNPN and CDR2 SVGIG. V is trimmed back by 3 bases and J by 4 bases, and the junction contains 3 bases that no gene match accounts for. The CDR3 holds 14 amino acids from the cysteine to the phenylalanine. The only DNA kept is the CDR3, 42 bases in frame from the first base.

The sequence is built from TRBV30 and TRBJ2-1, with 10 junctional bases fitting TRBD1. The TCR comes from a woman between 40 and 55 years old in good health. Some clones in this sample may be carry-over from other donors' samples. The sequenced sample consisted of PBMCs. The CDR3 region: CAWRGDRGYNEQFF. The bases are TGTGCCTGGAGAGGGGACAGGGGATACAATGAGCAGTTCTTC.